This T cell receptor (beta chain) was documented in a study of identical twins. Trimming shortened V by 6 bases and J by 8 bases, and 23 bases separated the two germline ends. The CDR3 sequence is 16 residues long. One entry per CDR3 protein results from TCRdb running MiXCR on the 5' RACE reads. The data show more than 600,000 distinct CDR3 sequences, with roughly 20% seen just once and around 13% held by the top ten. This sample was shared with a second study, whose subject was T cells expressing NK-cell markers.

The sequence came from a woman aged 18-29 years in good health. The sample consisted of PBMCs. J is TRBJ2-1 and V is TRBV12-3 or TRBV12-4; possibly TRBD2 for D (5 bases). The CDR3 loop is CASSRPPGSLVDEQFF. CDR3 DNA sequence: TGTGCCAGCAGCCGCCCCCCGGGGAGTTTAGTGGATGAGCAGTTCTTC.